This TCR beta chain was recovered during a study of PD-1 blockade in classical Hodgkin lymphoma. In the study overall: Intravenous nivolumab at 3 mg/kg was given to patients every 2 weeks. Study results and limitations: By C4D1 there was a significant rise in CD4+ TCR diversity but not in CD8+ TCR diversity. Similar baseline diversity was found in complete responders and newly diagnosed patients.

The method was immunoSEQ multiplex PCR; TCRdb's version includes in-frame clones alone and lacks a portion of them. The sample lists around 31,000 clones, over 75% occurring once. Every one of the patients relapsed after autologous stem cell transplantation (brentuximab vedotin exposure was variable). Starting with thawed PBMCs, CD4+ T cells were purified by magnetic negative selection. The CDR3 runs to 15 residues. Trimming shortened V by 1 base and J by 1 base, and 10 bases separated the two germline ends. Per germline, CDR1 KGHSH and CDR2 LQKENI. A remark on this clone: Antigen specificity is unknown.

The sequencing used CD4+ T cells from blood, collected at baseline. This sequence was found in a human donor with classical Hodgkin lymphoma. The chain combines TRBV18 with TRBJ2-5, with TRBD2 as a possible D gene (5 bases). The CDR3 is CASSPQRVSQETQYF. The CDR3 region has the DNA TGTGCCAGCTCACCACAGAGGGTATCCCAAGAGACCCAGTACTTC.